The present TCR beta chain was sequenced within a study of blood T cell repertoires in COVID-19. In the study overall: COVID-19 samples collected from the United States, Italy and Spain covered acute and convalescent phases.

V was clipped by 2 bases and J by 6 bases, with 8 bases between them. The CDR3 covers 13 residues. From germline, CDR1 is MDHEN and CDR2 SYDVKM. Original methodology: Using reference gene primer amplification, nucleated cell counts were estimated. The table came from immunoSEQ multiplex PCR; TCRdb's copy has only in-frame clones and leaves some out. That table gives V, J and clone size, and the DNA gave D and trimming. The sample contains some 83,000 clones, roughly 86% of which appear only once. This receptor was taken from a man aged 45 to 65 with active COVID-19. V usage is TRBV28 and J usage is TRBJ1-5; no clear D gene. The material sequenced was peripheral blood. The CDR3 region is CASSLGRGQPQHF. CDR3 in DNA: TGTGCCAGCAGTTTAGGAAGAGGTCAGCCCCAGCATTTT.